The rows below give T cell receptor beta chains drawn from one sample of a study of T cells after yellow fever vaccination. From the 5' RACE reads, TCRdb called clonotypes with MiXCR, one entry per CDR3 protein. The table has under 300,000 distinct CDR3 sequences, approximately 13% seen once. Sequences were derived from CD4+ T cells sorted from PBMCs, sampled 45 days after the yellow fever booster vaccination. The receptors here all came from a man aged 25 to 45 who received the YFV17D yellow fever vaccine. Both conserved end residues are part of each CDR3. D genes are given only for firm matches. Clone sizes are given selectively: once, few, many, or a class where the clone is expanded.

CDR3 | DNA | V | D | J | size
CASSPLGWDYYEQYF | TGTGCCAGCTCCCCTCTAGGATGGGACTACTACGAGCAGTACTTC | TRBV18 | TRBD2 | TRBJ2-7 | many
CASNFGTRDTQYF | TGTGCCAGCAATTTCGGGACTAGGGATACGCAGTATTTT | TRBV12-3/TRBV12-4 | TRBD2 | TRBJ2-3 | few
CASRSGLPGEKLFF | TGTGCCAGCAGATCCGGGTTACCTGGTGAAAAACTGTTTTTT | TRBV7-9 | . | TRBJ1-4 | few
CASSQDLDTQYF | TGTGCCAGCAGCCAGGATCTGGATACGCAGTATTTT | TRBV4-2 | . | TRBJ2-3 | .
CASSGQGKETQYF | TGCGCCAGCAGCGGACAGGGGAAGGAGACCCAGTACTTC | TRBV5-1 | TRBD1 | TRBJ2-5 | few
CASRSVAGGPYEQYF | TGTGCCAGCAGATCTGTAGCGGGAGGGCCCTACGAGCAGTACTTC | TRBV7-2 | TRBD2 | TRBJ2-7 | few
CASSKVGYEQYF | TGTGCCAGCAGCAAGGTGGGCTACGAGCAGTACTTC | TRBV7-8 | . | TRBJ2-7 | .
CSVEEPGLNEQYF | TGCAGCGTTGAAGAGCCAGGTTTAAACGAGCAGTACTTC | TRBV29-1 | . | TRBJ2-7 | .
CASSQDSGRENTQYF | TGCGCCAGCAGCCAAGATTCTGGGCGGGAGAATACGCAGTATTTT | TRBV4-3 | TRBD2 | TRBJ2-3 | few
CASSLGQGTDGYTF | TGTGCCAGCAGCTTGGGGCAGGGAACCGATGGCTACACCTTC | TRBV12-3/TRBV12-4 | . | TRBJ1-2 | .
CASSSGGRWQFF | TGTGCCAGCAGCTCAGGAGGGCGATGGCAGTTCTTC | TRBV27 | . | TRBJ2-1 | .
CASSPRRGGIGPDTQYF | TGTGCCAGCAGCCCCCGGCGAGGGGGGATAGGCCCAGATACGCAGTATTTT | TRBV7-2 | . | TRBJ2-3 | few
CASSTTGRREETQYF | TGCGCCAGCAGCACGACAGGGAGGCGAGAAGAGACCCAGTACTTC | TRBV5-1 | . | TRBJ2-5 | few
CASSLGQGRNTIYF | TGCGCCAGCAGCCTGGGACAGGGCAGAAACACCATATATTTT | TRBV5-1 | TRBD1 | TRBJ1-3 | few
CASSLEGRDPEQYF | TGCGCCAGCAGTCTCGAGGGCAGGGACCCCGAGCAGTACTTC | TRBV10-2 | . | TRBJ2-7 | .
CASTPRNTGELFF | TGTGCCAGCACCCCACGGAACACCGGGGAGCTGTTTTTT | TRBV7-2 | . | TRBJ2-2 | many
CASSWTGVEQYF | TGTGCCAGCAGTTGGACAGGGGTCGAGCAGTACTTC | TRBV28 | TRBD1 | TRBJ2-7 | .
CASSLGWGNEQYF | TGTGCCAGCAGCTTAGGGTGGGGGAACGAGCAGTACTTC | TRBV7-8 | . | TRBJ2-7 | few
CASSPYRTSTIYF | TGTGCCAGCAGCCCTTACAGGACCTCCACCATATATTTT | TRBV12-3/TRBV12-4 | . | TRBJ1-3 | .
CSAPNRAVTNTGELFF | TGCAGTGCTCCAAATCGAGCCGTAACTAACACCGGGGAGCTGTTTTTT | TRBV20-1 | . | TRBJ2-2 | few
CASSYRTEQFF | TGTGCCAGCAGTTACCGAACTGAGCAGTTCTTC | TRBV6-6 | . | TRBJ2-1 | many
CASSRPGYEQYF | TGTGCCAGCAGCCGACCCGGCTACGAGCAGTACTTC | TRBV6-2/TRBV6-3 | . | TRBJ2-7 | few
CATSFQAKRQETQYF | TGTGCCACCAGTTTCCAGGCCAAGAGGCAAGAGACCCAGTACTTC | TRBV15 | . | TRBJ2-5 | .
CASRQNRQGGEQYF | TGTGCCAGCAGGCAGAACAGACAGGGCGGCGAGCAGTACTTC | TRBV25-1 | TRBD1 | TRBJ2-7 | .
CASSRRGNTQYF | TGTGCCAGCAGTAGGAGGGGGAATACGCAGTATTTT | TRBV6-5 | . | TRBJ2-3 | .
CASSLWQQETQYF | TGTGCCAGCAGCTTATGGCAGCAAGAGACCCAGTACTTC | TRBV7-2 | . | TRBJ2-5 | few
CASSSSGGRETQYF | TGTGCCAGCAGTTCCTCAGGGGGCCGGGAGACCCAGTACTTC | TRBV6-5 | TRBD1 | TRBJ2-5 | few
CSARDSEGGTEAFF | TGCAGTGCTAGAGACTCGGAGGGAGGCACTGAAGCTTTCTTT | TRBV20-1 | . | TRBJ1-1 | few
CASEGSGTGELFF | TGCGCCAGCGAGGGTAGCGGGACCGGGGAGCTGTTTTTT | TRBV4-1 | TRBD2 | TRBJ2-2 | .
CASSLAGTRLNEQFF | TGTGCCAGCAGCTTAGCTGGGACCCGACTCAATGAGCAGTTCTTC | TRBV7-2 | . | TRBJ2-1 | few
CASRPGFYNEQFF | TGTGCCAGCAGACCCGGGTTTTACAATGAGCAGTTCTTC | TRBV7-2 | . | TRBJ2-1 | few
CASSSTPTGGKNEAFF | TGCGCCAGCAGCTCGACCCCGACAGGGGGAAAGAATGAAGCTTTCTTT | TRBV5-1 | TRBD1 | TRBJ1-1 | .
CSARNREGPYEQYF | TGCAGTGCTAGAAATCGGGAGGGGCCATACGAGCAGTACTTC | TRBV20-1 | TRBD2 | TRBJ2-7 | few
CASRQARTSPLHF | TGTGCCAGTAGACAGGCTCGTACTTCACCCCTCCACTTT | TRBV25-1 | . | TRBJ1-6 | .
CSARDYRPSGYGYTF | TGCAGTGCTAGAGATTATCGGCCTAGCGGCTATGGCTACACCTTC | TRBV20-1 | . | TRBJ1-2 | .
CASSLGQSSYEQYF | TGCGCCAGCAGCTTGGGACAGAGCTCCTACGAGCAGTACTTC | TRBV7-9 | TRBD1 | TRBJ2-7 | many
CASSLSYGFFYNEQFF | TGTGCCAGCAGTTTATCGTACGGTTTCTTCTACAATGAGCAGTTCTTC | TRBV27 | . | TRBJ2-1 | .
CASSLENGGELFF | TGTGCCAGCAGCTTGGAGAACGGCGGGGAGCTGTTTTTT | TRBV5-5 | . | TRBJ2-2 | .
CASISGRWYNEQFF | TGTGCCAGCATTTCCGGGAGGTGGTACAATGAGCAGTTCTTC | TRBV12-3/TRBV12-4 | TRBD2 | TRBJ2-1 | .
CASSLEFSETKQFF | TGTGCCAGCAGCTTAGAGTTTTCGGAGACAAAGCAGTTCTTC | TRBV7-2 | . | TRBJ2-1 | .
CAISGTSGEQYF | TGTGCCATCAGTGGGACTAGCGGCGAGCAGTACTTC | TRBV10-3 | TRBD2 | TRBJ2-7 | many
CASSLVMLASGAYEQYF | TGTGCCAGCAGCTTAGTGATGTTGGCTAGCGGGGCCTACGAGCAGTACTTC | TRBV7-9 | TRBD2 | TRBJ2-7 | .
CATSRDARGETQYF | TGTGCCACCAGCAGAGATGCAAGGGGCGAGACCCAGTACTTC | TRBV15 | . | TRBJ2-5 | few
CASSLSAGGPYNEQFF | TGTGCCAGCAGCTTATCGGCGGGAGGGCCGTACAATGAGCAGTTCTTC | TRBV7-2 | TRBD2 | TRBJ2-1 | .
CASSEGHYEQYF | TGTGCCAGCAGTGAAGGGCACTACGAGCAGTACTTC | TRBV25-1 | . | TRBJ2-7 | few